The present T cell receptor (beta chain) was sequenced within a study of OX40 agonist ivuxolimab in advanced cancers. Study background: Dose-escalation patients' cancers were hepatocellular carcinoma, melanoma, renal cell or head and neck cancer. Eligibility rules accepted prior anti-PD-1, anti-PD-L1 or anti-CTLA-4 therapy, and 40% had some.

This clone was recorded once. Sequencing used immunoSEQ multiplex PCR; TCRdb keeps in-frame clones, though not all of them. This table has around 70,000 clones, 86% appearing once. The CDR3 extends over 12 amino acids. Trimming removed 6 bases at V and 7 bases at J, with 7 bases between. Germline V gives CDR1 MRHNA, CDR2 SNTAGT. The chain has TRBV6-4 and TRBJ1-6; D might be TRBD1 (5 bases). The origin of this receptor is an adult with an advanced solid tumor such as melanoma, head and neck, liver or kidney cancer. The sequencing used CD4+ or CD8+ T cells sorted from blood, collected in a trial of the OX40 agonist ivuxolimab. In nucleotides, the CDR3 is TGTGCCAGCAGCTCAGGGAATTCACCCCTCCACTTT. Its protein is CASSSGNSPLHF.